This TCR beta chain comes out of a study of cytomegalovirus exposure and HLA in healthy donors. Study outcomes and limitations: A later analysis linked a missense variant in DCLRE1C to the trimming of TCR beta V and J genes. Later analysis suggested links between common viral pathogens and several top significant clusters.

This CDR3 spans 15 amino acids. V lost 2 bases and J 0 bases, leaving 9 bases between the germline ends. Germline V gene data show CDR1 as SGHRS and CDR2 as YFSETQ. It was with 60 Vbeta and 13 Jbeta primers that the PCR ran. In the original processing: Some 9.9 million shared chains were among some 80 million unique TCR beta chains counted in a later analysis. Libraries were prepared by immunoSEQ multiplex PCR; TCRdb keeps only in-frame clonotypes and omits some of them. The V and J calls and the clone size are those of that table, but D and trimming were determined from the DNA. The data hold 97,000 or so clones, with around 77% observed a single time. Regarding this clone: The target antigen is unknown.

What was sequenced was PBMCs. The receptor was isolated from a male donor in good health and CMV-seropositive. The chain combines TRBV5-1 with TRBJ2-1; D may be TRBD1 (5 bases). This chain's CDR3 is CASSFGASSYNEQFF. The CDR3 nucleotides are TGCGCCAGCAGCTTTGGGGCTAGCTCCTACAATGAGCAGTTCTTC.